The entry below gives a single T cell receptor beta chain sequence along with its context. As yet, its antigen is unknown. There are 13 residues in the CDR3. The V end lost 2 bases, the J end lost 14 bases, and 16 bases lay between the germline ends. CDR1 and CDR2 from the germline V gene are MGHRA and YSYEKL. This specimen comes from a study of response to subunit inactivated influenza vaccine. MiXCR, run by TCRdb on the RT-PCR reads, gives a single entry per CDR3 protein. Among roughly 700,000 distinct CDR3 sequences listed, about 15% were seen once. General study points: That few new T cells are recruited by each seasonal influenza vaccination was the authors' suggestion.

The clonotype comes from a man aged 45-65 years who received an inactivated influenza vaccine. This chain links TRBV4-1 with TRBJ2-1, with D tentatively TRBD1 or TRBD2 (5 bases each). Sequencing used PBMCs from blood, obtained around 15 days before vaccination. CDR3 region: CASSQPGSTKEFF. As DNA, the CDR3 is TGCGCCAGCAGCCAACCAGGGAGTACTAAGGAGTTCTTC.